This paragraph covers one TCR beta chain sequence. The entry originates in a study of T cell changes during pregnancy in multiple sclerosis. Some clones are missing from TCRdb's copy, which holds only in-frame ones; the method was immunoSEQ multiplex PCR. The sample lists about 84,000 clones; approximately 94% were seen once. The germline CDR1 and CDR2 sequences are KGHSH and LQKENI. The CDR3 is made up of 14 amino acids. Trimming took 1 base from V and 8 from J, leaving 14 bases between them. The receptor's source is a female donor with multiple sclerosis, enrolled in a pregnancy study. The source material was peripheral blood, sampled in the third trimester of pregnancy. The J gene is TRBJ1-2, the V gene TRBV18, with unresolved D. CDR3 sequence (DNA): TGTGCCAGCTCACCACACGGGGAACGGATCGGCTACACCTTC. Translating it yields CASSPHGERIGYTF.